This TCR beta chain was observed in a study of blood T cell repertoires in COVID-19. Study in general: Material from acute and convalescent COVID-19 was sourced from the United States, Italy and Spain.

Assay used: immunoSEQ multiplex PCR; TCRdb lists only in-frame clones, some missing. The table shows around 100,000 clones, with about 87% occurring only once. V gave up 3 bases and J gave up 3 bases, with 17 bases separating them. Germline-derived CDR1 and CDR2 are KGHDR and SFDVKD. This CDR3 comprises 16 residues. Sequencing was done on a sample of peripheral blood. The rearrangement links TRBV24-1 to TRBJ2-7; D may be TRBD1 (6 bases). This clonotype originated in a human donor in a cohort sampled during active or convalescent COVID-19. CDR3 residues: CATSDKTLGQNYEQYF. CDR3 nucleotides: TGTGCCACCAGTGATAAAACCCTTGGACAGAACTACGAGCAGTACTTC.